This TCR beta chain emerged from a study of tissue T cells after allogeneic stem cell transplantation. Study-level results: Few T cell clones were shared across patients, but motif clusters showed tissue-specific shared signatures.

Germline V gene lookup returns CDR1 SGHKS and CDR2 YYEKEE (reference sequence). The CDR3 is 15 amino acids. V lost 4 bases and J lost 5; bases outside the gene matches: 9. Method: immunoSEQ multiplex PCR; TCRdb's copy keeps in-frame clones and lacks some. Here the sample spans 10,000 to 15,000 clones, roughly 70% being singletons. This clone was seen a handful of times. The antigen remains unidentified. The rearrangement joins TRBV5-5 to TRBJ1-1, with TRBD1 identical over 9 bases. This TCR was sampled from a woman between 18 and 49 years old with breast cancer. The sample consisted of tissue from the right colon, taken at autopsy. The DNA for the CDR3 is TGTGCCAGCAGCCTGAACAGGGGGCGAGAAACTGAAGCTTTCTTT. It translates to CASSLNRGRETEAFF.